These 6 T cell receptor beta chains were sequenced from one sample in a study of radiation and T cells in renal cell carcinoma. TCRdb's copy holds only in-frame clones and misses some; the assay was immunoSEQ multiplex PCR. Of 150,000 or so clones in the sample, approximately 90% were seen once. The time point is: baseline pretreatment blood. The treatment denotes: 15 Gy SBRT to primary tumor, nephrectomy 4 weeks later. The material was blood, obtained from a patient whose treatment included radiotherapy and nephrectomy. The receptors were sampled from a woman between 70 and 85 years old with renal cell carcinoma.

This rearrangement joins TRBV10-3 to TRBJ2-7, with TRBD1 matching over 8 bases. Germline CDR1 is ENHRY and CDR2 is SYGVKD. J was trimmed by 0 bases and V by 6 bases; bases with no gene match: 7. CDR3 length: 15 amino acids. The CDR3 sequence: CAIREGQASSYEQYF. The CDR3 DNA follows: TGTGCCATCAGAGAGGGACAGGCTAGCTCCTACGAGCAGTACTTC.

This clone was seen once. The chain carries TRBV20-1 and TRBJ2-5; TRBD2 might be the D (5 bases). V lost 3 bases and J 5 bases, leaving 7 bases between the germline ends. The CDR3 runs to 11 residues. CDR1 is DFQATT, CDR2 SNEGSKA, per germline (reference sequence). CDR3 amino acids: CSARLAETQYF. DNA for the CDR3: TGCAGTGCTAGGCTAGCCGAGACCCAGTACTTC.

The J gene is TRBJ2-2, the V gene TRBV7-3, with 9 bases aligning to TRBD1. Germline loops: CDR1 SGHTA, CDR2 FQGTGA. The length of the CDR3 is 16 residues. J gave up 7 bases and V 1 base, and 7 bases lay outside the gene matches. The CDR3 nucleotides read TGTGCCAGCAGCTTAAGGGACAGGGCGTTCGGCGGGGAGCTGTTTTTT. Amino acids: CASSLRDRAFGGELFF.

The CDR3 protein is CASSLPTGASEKLFF. For the CDR3, the DNA is TGTGCCAGCAGCTTGCCGACAGGGGCAAGTGAAAAACTGTTTTTT. This chain connects TRBV5-6 to TRBJ1-4, with 8 bases that match TRBD1. The CDR3 has 15 residues. Germline values: CDR1 SGHDT, CDR2 YYEEEE. V shed 1 base, J shed 7 bases, and the junction held 6 bases outside the gene matches.

This chain connects TRBV7-6 to TRBJ1-2; D gene uncertain. V was pared by 3 bases and J by 5 bases, with 10 bases between. CDR3 length: 13 amino acids. Per germline, CDR1 SGHVS and CDR2 FNYEAQ. The CDR3 sequence is CASSLNSDYGYTF. Written as DNA, the CDR3 is TGTGCCAGCAGCTTGAACTCAGATTATGGCTACACCTTC.

V is TRBV2 and J is TRBJ2-7; 7 nucleotides match TRBD2. V shed 4 bases, J shed 4 bases, and the junction held 4 bases outside the gene matches. Germline V lookup: CDR1 SNHLY, CDR2 FYNNEI. This CDR3 has 13 residues. In DNA form, the CDR3 reads TGTGCCAGCAGTGTGGCTAGCGGTTACGAGCAGTACTTC. Translated: CASSVASGYEQYF. The full variable domain, its missing parts supplied by reference TRBV2 and TRBJ2-7, is EPEVTQTPSHQVTQMGQEVILRCVPISNHLYFYWYRQILGQKVEFLVSFYNNEISEKSEIFDDQFSVERPDGSNFTLKIRSTKLEDSAMYFCASSVASGYEQYFGPGTRLTVT.